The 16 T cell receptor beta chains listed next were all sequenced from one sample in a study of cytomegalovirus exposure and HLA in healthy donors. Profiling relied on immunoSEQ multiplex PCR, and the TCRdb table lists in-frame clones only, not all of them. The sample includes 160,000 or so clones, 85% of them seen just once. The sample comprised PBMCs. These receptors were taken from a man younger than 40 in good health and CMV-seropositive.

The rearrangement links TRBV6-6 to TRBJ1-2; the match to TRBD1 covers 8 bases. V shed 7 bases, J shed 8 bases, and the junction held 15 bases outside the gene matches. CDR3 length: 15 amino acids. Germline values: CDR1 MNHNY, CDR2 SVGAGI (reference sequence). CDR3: CASTHGTGFLAGYTF. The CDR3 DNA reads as TGTGCCAGCACCCACGGGACAGGCTTTCTTGCCGGCTACACCTTC.

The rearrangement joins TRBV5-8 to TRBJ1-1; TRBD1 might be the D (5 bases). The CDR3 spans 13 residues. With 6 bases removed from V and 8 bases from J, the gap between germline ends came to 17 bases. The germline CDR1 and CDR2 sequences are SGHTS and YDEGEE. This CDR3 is CASNPRWGGEAFF. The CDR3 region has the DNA TGTGCCAGCAACCCGAGGTGGGGGGGAGAAGCTTTCTTT.

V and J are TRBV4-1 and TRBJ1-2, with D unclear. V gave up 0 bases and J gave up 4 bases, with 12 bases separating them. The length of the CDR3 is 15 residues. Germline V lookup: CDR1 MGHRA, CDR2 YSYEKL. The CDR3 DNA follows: TGCGCCAGCAGCCAAGATTCAACAACCGCCTATGGCTACACCTTC. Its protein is CASSQDSTTAYGYTF.

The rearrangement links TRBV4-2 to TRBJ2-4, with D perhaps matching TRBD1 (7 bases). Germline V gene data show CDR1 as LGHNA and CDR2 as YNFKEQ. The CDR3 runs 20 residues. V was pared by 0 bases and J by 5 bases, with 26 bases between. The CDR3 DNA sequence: TGTGCCAGCAGCCAAGATTCCCGACAGGGAGGCCGGGCATCCCAAAACATTCAGTACTTC. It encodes CASSQDSRQGGRASQNIQYF.

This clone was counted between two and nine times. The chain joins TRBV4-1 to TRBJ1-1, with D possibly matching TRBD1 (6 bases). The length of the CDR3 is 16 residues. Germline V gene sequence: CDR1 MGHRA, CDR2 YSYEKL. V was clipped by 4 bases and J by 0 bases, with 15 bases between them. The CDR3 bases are TGCGCCAGCAGCCCTTACCCCAGGGGACTGAACACTGAAGCTTTCTTT. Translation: CASSPYPRGLNTEAFF.

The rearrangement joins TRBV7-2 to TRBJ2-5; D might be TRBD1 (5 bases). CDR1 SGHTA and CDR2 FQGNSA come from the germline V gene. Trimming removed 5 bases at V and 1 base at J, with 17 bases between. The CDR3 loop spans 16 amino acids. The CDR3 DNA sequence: TGTGCCAGCAGCGAAGCTTCAGGGTCTGGCCAAGAGACCCAGTACTTC. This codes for CASSEASGSGQETQYF.

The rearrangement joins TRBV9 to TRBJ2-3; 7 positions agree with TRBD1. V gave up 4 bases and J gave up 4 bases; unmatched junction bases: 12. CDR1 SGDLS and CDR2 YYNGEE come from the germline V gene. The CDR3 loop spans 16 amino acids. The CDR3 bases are TGTGCCAGCAGCCCGAGCCAGGGGGAGCAGGCAGATACGCAGTATTTT. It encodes CASSPSQGEQADTQYF.

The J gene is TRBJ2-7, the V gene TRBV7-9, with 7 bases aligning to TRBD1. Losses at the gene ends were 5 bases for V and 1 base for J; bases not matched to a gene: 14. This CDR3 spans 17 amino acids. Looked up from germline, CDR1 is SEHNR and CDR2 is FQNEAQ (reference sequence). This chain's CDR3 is CASSGRGNADRSYEQYF. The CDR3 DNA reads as TGTGCCAGCAGCGGCCGGGGAAATGCGGACAGGTCCTACGAGCAGTACTTC.

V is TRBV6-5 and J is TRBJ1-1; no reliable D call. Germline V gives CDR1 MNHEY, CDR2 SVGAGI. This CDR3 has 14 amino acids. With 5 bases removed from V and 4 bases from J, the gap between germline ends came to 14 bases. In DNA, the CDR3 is TGTGCCAGCAGTCTCGGCCGACTTTCCACTGAAGCTTTCTTT. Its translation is CASSLGRLSTEAFF.

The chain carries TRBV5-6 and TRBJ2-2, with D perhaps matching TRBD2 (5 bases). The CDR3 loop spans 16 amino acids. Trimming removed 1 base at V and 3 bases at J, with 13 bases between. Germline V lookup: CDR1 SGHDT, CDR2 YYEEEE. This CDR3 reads CASSLYRLTDTGELFF. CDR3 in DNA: TGTGCCAGCAGCTTGTACCGACTAACCGACACCGGGGAGCTGTTTTTT.

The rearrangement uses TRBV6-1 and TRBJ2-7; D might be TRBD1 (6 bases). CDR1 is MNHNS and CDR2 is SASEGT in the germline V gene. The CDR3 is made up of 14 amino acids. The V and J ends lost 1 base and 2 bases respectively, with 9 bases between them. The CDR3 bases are TGTGCCAGCAGTGAAGAGGACAGTACCTACGAGCAGTACTTC. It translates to CASSEEDSTYEQYF.

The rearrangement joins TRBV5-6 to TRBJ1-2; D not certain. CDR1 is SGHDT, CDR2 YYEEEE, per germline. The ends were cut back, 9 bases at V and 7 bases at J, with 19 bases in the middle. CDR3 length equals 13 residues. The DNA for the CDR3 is TGTGCCACTCTGCGGGGAGGCCTGGGTGGCTACACCTTC. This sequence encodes CATLRGGLGGYTF.

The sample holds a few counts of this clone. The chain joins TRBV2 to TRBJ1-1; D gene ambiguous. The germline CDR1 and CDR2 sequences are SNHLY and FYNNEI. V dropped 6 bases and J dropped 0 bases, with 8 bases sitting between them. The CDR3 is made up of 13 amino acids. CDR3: CASSSLLNTEAFF. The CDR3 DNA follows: TGTGCCAGCAGCTCCCTCTTGAACACTGAAGCTTTCTTT.

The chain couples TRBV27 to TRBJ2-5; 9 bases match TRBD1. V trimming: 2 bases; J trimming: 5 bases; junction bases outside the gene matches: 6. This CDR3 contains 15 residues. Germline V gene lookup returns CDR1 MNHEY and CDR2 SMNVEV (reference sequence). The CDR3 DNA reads TGTGCCAGCAGTTTACTACAGGGGGCCGGGGAGACCCAGTACTTC. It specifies CASSLLQGAGETQYF.

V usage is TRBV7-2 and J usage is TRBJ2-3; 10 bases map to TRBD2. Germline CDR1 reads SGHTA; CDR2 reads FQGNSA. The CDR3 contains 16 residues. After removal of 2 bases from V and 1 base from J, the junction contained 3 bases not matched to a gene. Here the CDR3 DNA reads TGTGCCAGCAGCTTAACTAGCGGGGCTCGCACAGATACGCAGTATTTT. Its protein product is CASSLTSGARTDTQYF.

CDR3 DNA: TGTGCCAGCAGTTTATCGTTGGAGTACACTGAAGCTTTCTTT. Translation: CASSLSLEYTEAFF. V gene TRBV27 combines with J gene TRBJ1-1; D gene unclear. V was clipped by 0 bases and J by 3 bases, with 8 bases between them. CDR3 length: 14 residues. Germline loops: CDR1 MNHEY, CDR2 SMNVEV (reference sequence).